What follows is one TCR beta chain and its context. Its target is not known. Separate cDNA molecules each had unique molecular identifiers attached to them. TCRdb redid the calling of the 5' RACE reads with MiXCR, one entry per CDR3 protein. The profile shows 88,000 or so distinct CDR3 sequences, approximately 15% of them singletons. Germline V gives CDR1 DFQATT, CDR2 SNEGSKA (reference sequence). There are 15 residues in the CDR3. The record originates from a study of early T cells in non-severe SARS-CoV-2 infection. On the study more broadly: Sequencing input comprised bulk RNA from unsorted whole blood; chain pairing was not available.

Study results and caveats: In VDJdb matching, anti-spike CD8 responses were favored while private and CD4 specificities went missing.

The V and J genes are TRBV20-1 and TRBJ2-1; D not certain. The end of the DNA fits TRBJ2-7 better, so the J call may be wrong. The clonotype was recovered from an adult who was a healthcare worker with PCR-confirmed SARS-CoV-2 infection or an uninfected control (not recorded which). Sequences were obtained from whole blood. As DNA, the CDR3 is TGCAGTGCTAGGGACGACCAATACTCCTACAATGAGCAGTACTTC. Protein: CSARDDQYSYNEQYF.